The 20 T cell receptor beta chains below come from one sample, sequenced in a study of cytomegalovirus exposure and HLA in healthy donors. The PCR had 60 Vbeta and 13 Jbeta primers. The data were produced by immunoSEQ multiplex PCR, yet TCRdb's version contains in-frame clones alone and is incomplete. The table lists just over 200,000 clones, with more than 0.95% in the top ten. The specimen sequenced was PBMCs. Receptors were obtained from a girl aged 2 to 9 in good health and CMV-seropositive.

The chain couples TRBV27 to TRBJ1-4, with 8 bases lining up with TRBD1. Germline CDR1 MNHEY, CDR2 SMNVEV (reference sequence). The CDR3 loop spans 17 amino acids. After removal of 6 bases from V and 8 bases from J, the junction contained 17 bases not matched to a gene. The CDR3: CASSFRGGQGRNEKLFF. The CDR3 nucleotides are TGTGCCAGCAGCTTTAGGGGAGGACAGGGAAGAAACGAAAAACTGTTTTTT.

V is TRBV7-2 and J is TRBJ1-1; tentatively, D is TRBD1 (5 bases). The CDR3 covers 12 residues. Germline values: CDR1 SGHTA, CDR2 FQGNSA. Trimming pared 1 base from V and 7 bases from J, leaving 7 bases between. CDR3 sequence (DNA): TGTGCCAGCAGCTTAGACAGGAGTGAAGCTTTCTTT. Translated, it gives CASSLDRSEAFF.

The gene calls are TRBV9 and TRBJ2-7, with a weak D call TRBD1 (6 bases). Trimming left V 4 bases short and J 1 base short, with 12 bases between. In germline, CDR1 is SGDLS, CDR2 YYNGEE. The CDR3 is 14 amino acids. CDR3 DNA: TGTGCCAGCAGCCTTCGGACAGATTCCTACGAGCAGTACTTC. This gives the protein CASSLRTDSYEQYF.

The chain has TRBV19 and TRBJ2-1; D unresolved. V lost 5 bases, J lost 6 bases, and 11 bases lay in between. This CDR3 has 13 amino acids. From germline, CDR1 is LNHDA and CDR2 SQIVND (reference sequence). Here the CDR3 reads CASSHGQINEQFF. The CDR3 nucleotides read TGTGCCAGTAGTCATGGGCAGATCAATGAGCAGTTCTTC.

The chain has TRBV10-1 and TRBJ1-1, with TRBD1 matching 12 bases. V dropped 7 bases and J dropped 4; count of bases not matched to a gene: 7. The CDR3 contains 15 residues. Germline CDR1 and CDR2: WNHNN and SYGVQD (reference sequence). This CDR3 reads CASKRDRGLSTEAFF. DNA for the CDR3: TGCGCCAGCAAGCGGGACAGGGGGCTTAGCACTGAAGCTTTCTTT.

This rearrangement joins TRBV5-4 to TRBJ1-2, with a possible D match to TRBD1 (6 bases). Trimming shortened V by 1 base and J by 4 bases, and 17 bases separated the two germline ends. The CDR3 runs to 16 residues. From germline, CDR1 is SGHNT and CDR2 YYREEE (reference sequence). The CDR3: CASSLWVGGSIYGYTF. CDR3 in DNA: TGTGCCAGCAGCTTGTGGGTAGGGGGTTCCATCTATGGCTACACCTTC.

The rearrangement links TRBV5-1 to TRBJ1-1, with 9 bases matching TRBD1. Germline V gene data show CDR1 as SGHRS and CDR2 as YFSETQ. V lost 5 bases and J lost 3; bases outside the gene matches: 11. This CDR3 has 16 amino acids. The chain's CDR3 is CASRDRGSNTDTEAFF. CDR3 nucleotide sequence: TGCGCCAGCAGGGACAGGGGTAGCAACACTGACACTGAAGCTTTCTTT.

The chain carries TRBV6-5 and TRBJ2-1; the D gene is possibly TRBD2 (5 bases). CDR3 size: 15 residues. Germline V CDR1 and CDR2: MNHEY, SVGAGI. Trimming left V 10 bases short and J 2 bases short, with 18 bases between. This CDR3 reads CATVSNTGAYNEQFF. The CDR3 DNA is TGTGCCACCGTTAGTAATACCGGGGCCTACAATGAGCAGTTCTTC.

This rearrangement joins TRBV28 to TRBJ2-1; D is perhaps TRBD2 (7 bases). CDR1 is MDHEN, CDR2 SYDVKM, per germline. V was trimmed by 0 bases and J by 8 bases, leaving 11 bases between them. This CDR3 has 14 residues. DNA of the CDR3: TGTGCCAGCAGTTTATGGCGGGGGCAGGATGAGCAGTTCTTC. This encodes CASSLWRGQDEQFF.

This chain uses TRBV19 with TRBJ2-1, with D possibly matching TRBD1 (6 bases). Trimming removed 4 bases from V and 9 bases from J, with 10 bases in between. This CDR3 spans 12 amino acids. Looked up from germline, CDR1 is LNHDA and CDR2 is SQIVND (reference sequence). CDR3 DNA: TGTGCCAGTAGTAAGGGGGAAGGTGAGCAGTTCTTC. Translated: CASSKGEGEQFF.

The gene calls are TRBV9 and TRBJ1-2; 9 positions agree with TRBD1. CDR1 and CDR2 from the germline V gene are SGDLS and YYNGEE. The CDR3 is 15 residues long. Trimming took 4 bases from V and 8 from J; bases not matched to a gene: 12. The CDR3 DNA follows: TGTGCCAGCAGCCCCTCGAGCGGACAGGGGAAGGGCTACACCTTC. Translation: CASSPSSGQGKGYTF.

The genes are TRBV7-8 and TRBJ2-3; TRBD2 is a possible D gene (7 bases). The V end lost 5 bases, the J end lost 3 bases, and 21 bases lay between the germline ends. Germline V gene data show CDR1 as SGHVS and CDR2 as FQNEAQ. This CDR3 comprises 17 residues. In DNA, the CDR3 is TGTGCCAGCAGCCCGTCGGGGGCGGGAGAAATGACAGATACGCAGTATTTT. Translating it yields CASSPSGAGEMTDTQYF.

V and J are TRBV4-2 and TRBJ2-5, with 8 bases fitting TRBD2. The DNA matches TRBJ2-7 better at its end, which makes the J call doubtful. Germline V CDR1 and CDR2: LGHNA, YNFKEQ. The CDR3 extends over 16 amino acids. The CDR3 coding sequence is TGTGCCAGCAGCCAAGATGGGAGCGGGAGTAGGTACGAGCAGTACTTC. This sequence encodes CASSQDGSGSRYEQYF.

This chain connects TRBV5-6 to TRBJ2-7; D possibly corresponds to TRBD2 (7 bases). CDR1 is SGHDT, CDR2 YYEEEE, per germline. The CDR3 is 15 amino acids. With 4 bases removed from V and 2 bases from J, the gap between germline ends came to 16 bases. This CDR3 is CASSPGRGHAYEQYF. As DNA, the CDR3 is TGTGCCAGCAGCCCCGGGCGGGGGCACGCCTACGAGCAGTACTTC.

The chain is built from TRBV2 and TRBJ2-1; D perhaps matches TRBD1 (6 bases). V gave up 5 bases and J gave up 8 bases, with 13 bases separating them. The length of the CDR3 is 13 residues. Germline V gives CDR1 SNHLY, CDR2 FYNNEI. CDR3 region: CASSLYRVDEQFF. The DNA for the CDR3 is TGTGCCAGCAGTCTTTACAGGGTGGATGAGCAGTTCTTC. Using reference TRBV2 and TRBJ2-1 for the parts outside the CDR3, the full variable domain is EPEVTQTPSHQVTQMGQEVILRCVPISNHLYFYWYRQILGQKVEFLVSFYNNEISEKSEIFDDQFSVERPDGSNFTLKIRSTKLEDSAMYFCASSLYRVDEQFFGPGTRLTVL.

CDR3 region: CASSVAGPNTGELFF. For the CDR3, the DNA is TGTGCCAGCAGCGTTGCGGGCCCGAACACCGGGGAGCTGTTTTTT. The genes are TRBV9 and TRBJ2-2, with a tentative D call TRBD2 (5 bases). Looked up from germline, CDR1 is SGDLS and CDR2 is YYNGEE. V was cut by 2 bases and J by 0 bases, with 8 bases left in between. This CDR3 contains 15 residues.

CDR3 in amino acids: CASSLGLAGANTGELFF. CDR3 sequence (DNA): TGTGCCAGCAGCTTAGGACTAGCGGGGGCGAACACCGGGGAGCTGTTTTTT. The genes are TRBV5-8 and TRBJ2-2; 13 bases map to TRBD2. The CDR3 runs to 17 residues. Germline-derived CDR1 and CDR2 are SGHTS and YDEGEE. The junction had 1 base not matched to a gene; V was cut back by 2 bases and J by 0 bases. Based on the CDR3 plus reference TRBV5-8 and TRBJ2-2, the full variable domain is EAGVTQSPTHLIKTRGQQATLRCSPISGHTSVYWYQQALGLGLQFLLWYDEGEERNRGNFPPRFSGRQFPNYSSELNVNALELEDSALYLCASSLGLAGANTGELFFGEGSRLTVL.

The CDR3: CASSLGTTTSTDTQYF. CDR3 DNA: TGTGCCAGCAGCCTCGGGACTACAACGAGCACAGATACGCAGTATTTT. The chain links TRBV11-2 to TRBJ2-3; 7 bases line up with TRBD2. Trimming removed 5 bases from V and 0 bases from J; junction bases left unmatched: 8. CDR1 and CDR2 from the germline V gene are SGHAT and FQNNGV. The CDR3 sequence is 16 residues long. Using reference TRBV11-2 and TRBJ2-3 for the parts outside the CDR3, the full variable domain is EAGVAQSPRYKIIEKRQSVAFWCNPISGHATLYWYQQILGQGPKLLIQFQNNGVVDDSQLPKDRFSAERLKGVDSTLKIQPAKLEDSAVYLCASSLGTTTSTDTQYFGPGTRLTVL.

CDR3 sequence: CASSSSLTTPYEQYF. In DNA form, the CDR3 reads TGTGCCAGCAGCTCATCCCTAACTACCCCCTACGAGCAGTACTTC. V gene TRBV7-9 combines with J gene TRBJ2-7; no firm D call. This CDR3 is 15 amino acids long. Trimming shortened V by 4 bases and J by 2 bases, and 15 bases separated the two germline ends. Looked up from germline, CDR1 is SEHNR and CDR2 is FQNEAQ (reference sequence).

J is TRBJ1-5 and V is TRBV4-1, with 7 bases that match TRBD1. This CDR3 is built from 15 residues. CDR1 MGHRA and CDR2 YSYEKL come from the germline V gene. J was trimmed by 4 bases and V by 1 base; bases with no gene match: 4. CDR3 in DNA: TGCGCCAGCAGCCAAGTGATGACAGGGAATCAGCCCCAGCATTTT. It is translated as CASSQVMTGNQPQHF.